The source of this T cell receptor (beta chain) is a study of cytomegalovirus exposure and HLA in healthy donors. Study-level information: A later analysis reported the roughly 130 validation repertoires used the same platform as the 500 to 800 first-cohort repertoires. Study findings and constraints: TCR sequences were mostly rare, though some public TCRs occurred in many donors. It was found in a later analysis that first-cohort TCR clusters tended to co-occur in the 120 validation repertoires. Some TCR beta chains (roughly 160 of them) were listed as cytomegalovirus-associated.

Produced via immunoSEQ multiplex PCR; TCRdb's table is partial and in-frame only. The sample shows 80,000 to 100,000 clones, roughly 87% of them seen only once. Germline V lookup: CDR1 KGHSH, CDR2 LQKENI. CDR3 size: 15 residues. J gave up 2 bases and V 6 bases, and 5 bases lay outside the gene matches. This clone came up once. Its antigen is as yet unknown. The source of this sequence is a young man in good health and CMV-seropositive. The rearrangement links TRBV18 to TRBJ1-2; 11 bases agree with TRBD1. Sequencing was done on a sample of PBMCs. CDR3 loop: CASSTGDRGNYGYTF. The CDR3 region has the DNA TGTGCCAGCTCTACGGGGGACAGGGGGAACTATGGCTACACCTTC.